This T cell receptor beta chain was captured by sequencing in a study of blood T cell repertoires in COVID-19. Turning to the study itself: Collection of acute and convalescent COVID-19 samples took place in the United States, Italy and Spain. PBMCs, B-cell-depleted T cells, or T cells were the source of the cDNA or gDNA that made up the material.

The germline gives CDR1 SNHLY, CDR2 FYNNEI. The CDR3 sequence is 15 residues long. J gave up 5 bases and V 6 bases, and 12 bases lay outside the gene matches. Authors' processing steps: Estimated nucleated cell counts came from reference gene primer amplification. Profiling relied on immunoSEQ multiplex PCR, and the TCRdb table lists in-frame clones only, not all of them. For V, J and clone size, that table is used; D and trimming come from the DNA. The sample lists roughly 230,000 clones; around 82% were seen once. This sequence joins TRBV2 and TRBJ2-5; 7 positions agree with TRBD2. This TCR was sampled from a man over 45 with active or convalescent COVID-19. The sequenced sample was peripheral blood. The CDR3 reads CASRGLTSSGETQYF. The CDR3 region has the DNA TGTGCCAGCAGGGGACTAACTAGCTCAGGGGAGACCCAGTACTTC. The entire variable domain, with the rest obtained from reference TRBV2 and TRBJ2-5, is as follows: EPEVTQTPSHQVTQMGQEVILRCVPISNHLYFYWYRQILGQKVEFLVSFYNNEISEKSEIFDDQFSVERPDGSNFTLKIRSTKLEDSAMYFCASRGLTSSGETQYFGPGTRLLVL.